This TCR beta chain was captured in a study of blood T cell repertoires in COVID-19. Study information: Acute and convalescent COVID-19 samples came from the United States, Italy and Spain. Nucleic acid was either cDNA or gDNA, and it came from T cells, B-cell-depleted T cells, or PBMCs.

In the original processing: Estimated nucleated cell counts came from reference gene primer amplification. TCRdb keeps only in-frame clones here, not all; method: immunoSEQ multiplex PCR. D and trimming come from the DNA, and the V and J calls and clone size come from that table. Counted here are 95,000 to 120,000 clones, about 88% occurring once; the ten biggest clones make up less than 8.5%. This CDR3 contains 17 residues. The chain is built from TRBV21-1 and TRBJ1-6. TRBV21-1 is a pseudogene locus. Material for sequencing was peripheral blood. This receptor was obtained from a woman in her sixties or seventies who had recovered from COVID-19. CDR3 residues: CASSKVEGAPYNSPLHF. Written as DNA, the CDR3 is TGTGCCAGCAGCAAAGTTGAGGGTGCCCCCTATAATTCACCCCTCCACTTT.